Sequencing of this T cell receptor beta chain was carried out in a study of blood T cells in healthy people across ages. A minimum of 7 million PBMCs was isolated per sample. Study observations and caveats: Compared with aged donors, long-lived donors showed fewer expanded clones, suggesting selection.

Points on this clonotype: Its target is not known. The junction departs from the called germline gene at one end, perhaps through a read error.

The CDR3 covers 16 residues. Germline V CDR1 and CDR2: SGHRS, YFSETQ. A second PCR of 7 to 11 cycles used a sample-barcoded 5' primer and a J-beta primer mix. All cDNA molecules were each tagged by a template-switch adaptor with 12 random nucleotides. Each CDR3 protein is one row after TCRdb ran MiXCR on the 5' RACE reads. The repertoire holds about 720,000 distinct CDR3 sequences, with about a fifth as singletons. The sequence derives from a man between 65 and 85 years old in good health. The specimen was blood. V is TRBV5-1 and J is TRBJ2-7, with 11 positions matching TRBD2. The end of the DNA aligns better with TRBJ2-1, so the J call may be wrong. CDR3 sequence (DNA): TGCGCCGGCAGCTTGGTTATAGCGGGGGGGAACAATGAGCAGTTCTTC. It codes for CAGSLVIAGGNNEQFF.